This TCR beta chain came from a study of blood T cell repertoires in COVID-19. The wider study: Sources were T cells, B-cell-depleted T cells, or PBMCs; the material itself was cDNA or gDNA.

The J segment lost 4 bases and the V segment lost 5 bases, leaving 3 bases of the junction unmatched. The germline V gene encodes CDR1 LGHDT and CDR2 YNNKEL (reference sequence). The CDR3 has 13 amino acids. In its sample, this clone was seen once. Original processing methods: Estimated nucleated cell counts came from reference gene primer amplification. Repertoires were generated with immunoSEQ multiplex PCR, while TCRdb's copy carries only in-frame clones and drops some. V, J and clone size were drawn from that table, and D and trimming were deduced from the DNA. Of over 200,000 clones in the sample, approximately 90% were seen once.

The J gene is TRBJ2-3, the V gene TRBV3-1 (or the pseudogene TRBV3-2), with TRBD1 matching over 7 bases. This sequence originates from a man aged 60-69 years with COVID-19, enrolled during active disease. Material for sequencing was peripheral blood. The CDR3 here is CASSRGTADTQYF. For the CDR3, the DNA is TGTGCCAGCAGCAGAGGGACAGCAGATACGCAGTATTTT.